This T cell receptor beta chain was sequenced during a study of beta chain features in type 1 diabetes. Every bit of the isolated RNA underwent reverse transcription, so sequencing read expressed TCRB transcripts. Method: immunoSEQ multiplex PCR; TCRdb's copy keeps in-frame clones and lacks some. This table has about 650,000 clones, roughly an eighth appearing once. V was shortened by 3 bases and J by 0 bases, with 11 bases between the two germline ends. This CDR3 has 16 amino acids. Germline V CDR1 and CDR2: ENHRY, SYGVKD. Findings of the study overall: A potential influence of HLA type upon TCRB rearrangement remained unresolved herein. Moderate yet significant TCRB CDR3 shortening was seen in Type 1 diabetes patients in all four CD4+ subsets.

This clone was detected only a few times. What it recognizes is unknown. The sequence was obtained from a young man with type 1 diabetes. V gene TRBV10-3 combines with J gene TRBJ1-4, with no clear D. Specimen: naive CD4+ T cells from blood. In nucleotides, the CDR3 is TGTGCCATCAGTGAAACCTGGGCAGCAACTAATGAAAAACTGTTTTTT. It translates to CAISETWAATNEKLFF.